The 29 T cell receptor beta chains in this list originate from one sample, sequenced in a study of cytomegalovirus exposure and HLA in healthy donors. PCR involved 60 Vbeta and 13 Jbeta primers. Generated by immunoSEQ multiplex PCR, the TCRdb table keeps only in-frame clones and is missing some. The sample has about 140,000 clones, approximately 71% seen once; the top ten hold roughly 2%. The specimen was PBMCs. These receptors were taken from a man under 40 in good health and CMV-seronegative.

The chain employs TRBV28 and TRBJ1-4; the match to TRBD1 covers 9 bases. The CDR3 is 15 residues long. The ends lost 10 bases at V and 0 bases at J; junction bases unmatched: 6. CDR1 is MDHEN, CDR2 SYDVKM, per germline. This CDR3 reads CATGQGDATNEKLFF. The CDR3 DNA reads TGTGCCACGGGACAGGGAGATGCAACTAATGAAAAACTGTTTTTT.

The rearrangement joins TRBV27 to TRBJ2-2; 11 positions match TRBD2. Losses at the gene ends were 4 bases for V and 1 base for J; bases not matched to a gene: 2. Germline CDR1 reads MNHEY; CDR2 reads SMNVEV (reference sequence). The CDR3 is 16 amino acids. The CDR3 sequence: CASSSGLAGNTGELFF. CDR3 sequence (DNA): TGTGCCAGCAGTTCTGGACTAGCGGGGAACACCGGGGAGCTGTTTTTT.

This sequence joins TRBV6-1 and TRBJ1-3; the D is unclear. The CDR3 runs to 14 residues. Between the trimmed V and J ends, which lost 2 bases and 3 bases, there was a span of 8 bases. Germline V gene lookup returns CDR1 MNHNS and CDR2 SASEGT. CDR3 in DNA: TGTGCCAGCAGTGAATTTGGGAGTGGAAACACCATATATTTT. This translates into CASSEFGSGNTIYF.

The chain recombines TRBV6-6 with TRBJ2-2; 7 bases align to TRBD1. The germline gives CDR1 MNHNY, CDR2 SVGAGI (reference sequence). Trimming removed 7 bases from V and 3 bases from J; junction bases left unmatched: 5. CDR3 length: 14 amino acids. The CDR3 here is CASTRDRDTGELFF. CDR3 coding DNA: TGTGCCAGCACCCGGGACAGAGACACCGGGGAGCTGTTTTTT.

The chain carries TRBV5-4 and TRBJ2-3; 11 bases align to TRBD1. V shed 4 bases, J shed 2 bases, and the junction held 9 bases outside the gene matches. The CDR3 contains 17 residues. The germline V gene has CDR1 SGHNT and CDR2 YYREEE (reference sequence). The CDR3 here is CASSPQLGQGATDTQYF. CDR3 DNA: TGTGCCAGCAGCCCGCAACTTGGACAGGGGGCCACAGATACGCAGTATTTT.

The genes are TRBV2 and TRBJ2-1, with 8 bases lining up with TRBD2. V shed 4 bases and J 6 bases; nucleotides not matched to a gene: 8. The CDR3 length is 15 residues. Germline V lookup: CDR1 SNHLY, CDR2 FYNNEI. CDR3 loop: CASSVGLVISNEQFF. The CDR3 DNA is TGTGCCAGCAGTGTGGGACTAGTTATCTCCAATGAGCAGTTCTTC.

The chain couples TRBV9 to TRBJ2-5; TRBD2 aligns across 7 bases. The CDR3 loop spans 13 amino acids. Germline lookup yields CDR1 SGDLS and CDR2 YYNGEE. The trim removed 3 bases at V and 3 bases at J, leaving 2 bases unmatched. The CDR3 loop reads CASSELAEETQYF. Written as DNA, the CDR3 is TGTGCCAGCAGCGAGCTAGCGGAAGAGACCCAGTACTTC.

This clone has a handful of counts. V gene TRBV6-5 combines with J gene TRBJ1-5; D not resolved. CDR3 length: 11 residues. Trimming removed 8 bases from V and 8 bases from J, with 10 bases in between. The germline CDR1 and CDR2 sequences are MNHEY and SVGAGI. CDR3: CASLYPEPQHF. In DNA form, the CDR3 reads TGTGCCAGCCTATACCCCGAGCCCCAGCATTTT.

Notes on this clone: The germline gene is not matched at one end of the junction; a read error may be the cause. As DNA, the CDR3 is TGCAGCGTGGAAGGACTAGCGGGGAACTACGAGCAGTACTTC. This gives the protein CSVEGLAGNYEQYF. The genes are TRBV29-1 and TRBJ2-7; 12 bases map to TRBD2. Looked up from germline, CDR1 is SQVTM and CDR2 is ANQGSEA. The CDR3 contains 14 residues.

This clone was seen only a few times. The rearrangement uses TRBV29-1 and TRBJ2-3; TRBD1 matches 10 bases. Germline CDR1 and CDR2: SQVTM and ANQGSEA. V was clipped by 5 bases and J by 4 bases; unmatched bases: 6. The CDR3 totals 14 residues. CDR3 in amino acids: CSVHWTGGSDTQYF. The CDR3, as DNA: TGCAGCGTTCACTGGACAGGGGGTTCAGATACGCAGTATTTT.

The V and J genes are TRBV20-1 and TRBJ1-2; D remains ambiguous. The ends were cut back, 0 bases at V and 8 bases at J, with 7 bases in the middle. Germline-derived CDR1 and CDR2 are DFQATT and SNEGSKA (reference sequence). CDR3 size: 11 residues. The CDR3 sequence: CSARDFRGYTF. CDR3 DNA sequence: TGCAGTGCTAGAGATTTCAGGGGCTACACCTTC.

The chain joins TRBV2 to TRBJ2-3, with 9 bases identical to TRBD2. V gave up 0 bases and J gave up 4 bases; unmatched junction bases: 5. Germline V gene data show CDR1 as SNHLY and CDR2 as FYNNEI. The CDR3 is made up of 16 amino acids. The CDR3 DNA reads TGTGCCAGCAGTGAAGCTTTGGCGGGAGGGCCAGATACGCAGTATTTT. Residues: CASSEALAGGPDTQYF.

V usage is TRBV28 and J usage is TRBJ2-7, with D uncertain. The CDR3 runs to 16 residues. Deletions cut 2 bases from V and 2 bases from J, with 16 bases between. From germline, CDR1 is MDHEN and CDR2 SYDVKM. The CDR3 is CASSLGPERPTYEQYF. CDR3 nucleotide sequence: TGTGCCAGCAGTTTAGGCCCGGAGCGCCCTACCTACGAGCAGTACTTC.

Written as DNA, the CDR3 is TGTGCCAGCAGCGCCGGTGGAGGGCTCGGGGAGACCCAGTACTTC. The encoded protein is CASSAGGGLGETQYF. V usage is TRBV11-2 and J usage is TRBJ2-5; perhaps TRBD2 as D (6 bases). The CDR3 contains 15 residues. Germline lookup yields CDR1 SGHAT and CDR2 FQNNGV. Trimming took off 5 bases at V and 5 bases at J, with 18 bases between the two ends.

J is TRBJ1-2 and V is TRBV5-1; D is ambiguous. The CDR3 runs 13 residues. In germline, CDR1 is SGHRS, CDR2 YFSETQ. V was pared by 1 base and J by 2 bases, with 6 bases between. CDR3 coding DNA: TGCGCCAGCAGCTTGAGCTCAAACTATGGCTACACCTTC. Protein product: CASSLSSNYGYTF.

The chain combines TRBV29-1 with TRBJ2-1; 9 positions match TRBD2. Germline V gives CDR1 SQVTM, CDR2 ANQGSEA. The CDR3 consists of 15 residues. Unmatched junction bases numbered 3, after V lost 3 bases and J lost 0 bases. The CDR3 bases are TGCAGCGTTGACAAGACTAGCGGCTCCTACAATGAGCAGTTCTTC. As protein: CSVDKTSGSYNEQFF.

J is TRBJ2-3 and V is TRBV7-8; TRBD2 matches 8 bases. The germline CDR1 and CDR2 sequences are SGHVS and FQNEAQ. J lost 8 bases, V lost 7 bases, and 17 bases had no gene match. CDR3 length: 16 residues. The CDR3, as DNA: TGTGCCAGCACCCAAGGACTAGCACCCCGTGGGGGTACGCAGTATTTT. This translates into CASTQGLAPRGGTQYF.

The count of this clone is one. The DNA for the CDR3 is TGTGCCAGCAGCTTGGCCGCGAGGGGAGGGGACTACGAGCAGTACTTC. The encoded protein is CASSLAARGGDYEQYF. The chain couples TRBV5-4 to TRBJ2-7; 7 nucleotides agree with TRBD2. This CDR3 is 16 amino acids long. With 0 bases clipped from V and 3 bases from J, the junction kept 9 bases outside the gene matches. Per the germline V gene, CDR1 is SGHNT and CDR2 is YYREEE (reference sequence). The full variable domain, completed using reference TRBV5-4 and TRBJ2-7, is ETGVTQSPTHLIKTRGQQVTLRCSSQSGHNTVSWYQQALGQGPQFIFQYYREEENGRGNFPPRFSGLQFPNYSSELNVNALELDDSALYLCASSLAARGGDYEQYFGPGTRLTVT.

V usage is TRBV2 and J usage is TRBJ1-1; D not certain. Deletions cut 5 bases from V and 1 base from J, with 8 bases between. Germline CDR1 is SNHLY and CDR2 is FYNNEI. CDR3 length: 13 amino acids. This chain's CDR3 is CASSFSENTEAFF. CDR3 coding DNA: TGTGCCAGCAGTTTCAGTGAGAACACTGAAGCTTTCTTT.

The chain uses TRBV7-8 and TRBJ2-7, with D maybe TRBD1 (5 bases). The CDR3 is made up of 14 amino acids. V was trimmed by 1 base and J by 2 bases, leaving 9 bases between them. CDR1 is SGHVS and CDR2 is FQNEAQ in the germline V gene. CDR3 in amino acids: CASSLVGATYEQYF. In nucleotides, the CDR3 is TGTGCCAGCAGCTTAGTTGGGGCTACCTACGAGCAGTACTTC.

This clone came up a few times. The chain joins TRBV12-2 to TRBJ1-1. TRBV12-2 is reported as a pseudogene. The CDR3 is 14 residues long. The CDR3 region has the DNA TGTGCAAGTCGCTTTGGGGGGGGGCGAGATGAAGCTTTCTTT. Translation gives CASRFGGGRDEAFF.

This clone was counted a single time. The chain couples TRBV7-2 to TRBJ1-1, with 7 bases fitting TRBD1. This CDR3 has 17 amino acids. CDR1 is SGHTA and CDR2 is FQGNSA in the germline V gene. The J segment lost 3 bases and the V segment lost 1 base, leaving 11 bases of the junction unmatched. CDR3 amino acids: CASSLVGTSGGYTEAFF. The CDR3 coding sequence is TGTGCCAGCAGCTTAGTGGGGACCTCAGGGGGTTACACTGAAGCTTTCTTT.

The chain recombines TRBV29-1 with TRBJ1-2; D gene uncertain. V was pared by 3 bases and J by 2 bases, with 13 bases between. Germline-derived CDR1 and CDR2 are SQVTM and ANQGSEA. CDR3 size: 14 residues. The CDR3 is CSVEPRAPNYGYTF. DNA for the CDR3: TGCAGCGTTGAGCCGAGGGCCCCGAACTATGGCTACACCTTC.

The chain has TRBV28 and TRBJ1-2; 10 nucleotides line up with TRBD1. Trimming at V came to 3 bases and at J to 8 bases, leaving 9 bases not matched to a gene. The CDR3 consists of 15 residues. Per germline, CDR1 MDHEN and CDR2 SYDVKM. The CDR3 reads CASSFRDRGSLGYTF. CDR3 DNA sequence: TGTGCCAGCAGTTTCCGGGACAGGGGATCGTTGGGCTACACCTTC.

The V and J genes are TRBV19 and TRBJ2-3; 12 bases are a match to TRBD2. V was clipped by 6 bases and J by 4 bases; unmatched bases: 11. From germline, CDR1 is LNHDA and CDR2 SQIVND (reference sequence). This CDR3 is 17 amino acids long. CDR3 loop: CASSRRLAGVPPDTQYF. The CDR3 DNA reads as TGTGCCAGTAGCCGTCGACTAGCGGGAGTACCCCCAGATACGCAGTATTTT.

The rearrangement links TRBV4-2 to TRBJ2-7; 7 bases are a match to TRBD2. The CDR3 runs 14 residues. V was clipped by 2 bases and J by 2 bases; unmatched bases: 3. Germline lookup yields CDR1 LGHNA and CDR2 YNFKEQ. The CDR3 DNA sequence: TGTGCCAGCAGCCAATCTAGCGGCGCCTACGAGCAGTACTTC. Protein sequence: CASSQSSGAYEQYF.

The chain is built from TRBV28 and TRBJ2-7; possibly TRBD2 for D (6 bases). The CDR3 length is 16 residues. Trimming took off 4 bases at V and 2 bases at J, with 18 bases between the two ends. Germline lookup yields CDR1 MDHEN and CDR2 SYDVKM. For the CDR3, the DNA is TGTGCCAGCAGTTCCCCCCTAGCGAGAAGGACCTACGAGCAGTACTTC. Its protein product is CASSSPLARRTYEQYF.

In DNA, the CDR3 is TGTGCCTGGAGTGTATGGCAGTCTGGGGCCAACGTCCTGACTTTC. Its translation is CAWSVWQSGANVLTF. This rearrangement joins TRBV30 to TRBJ2-6, with D uncertain. The germline V gene encodes CDR1 GTSNPN and CDR2 SVGIG (reference sequence). This CDR3 has 15 residues. The V end was cut by 0 bases, the J end by 1 base, with 7 bases between.

This rearrangement joins TRBV5-1 to TRBJ2-2, with D unclear. V was shortened by 1 base and J by 0 bases, with 10 bases between the two germline ends. The CDR3 spans 16 residues. The germline V gene has CDR1 SGHRS and CDR2 YFSETQ. CDR3 loop: CASSLIPQPNTGELFF. CDR3 bases: TGCGCCAGCAGCTTGATTCCACAGCCGAACACCGGGGAGCTGTTTTTT.